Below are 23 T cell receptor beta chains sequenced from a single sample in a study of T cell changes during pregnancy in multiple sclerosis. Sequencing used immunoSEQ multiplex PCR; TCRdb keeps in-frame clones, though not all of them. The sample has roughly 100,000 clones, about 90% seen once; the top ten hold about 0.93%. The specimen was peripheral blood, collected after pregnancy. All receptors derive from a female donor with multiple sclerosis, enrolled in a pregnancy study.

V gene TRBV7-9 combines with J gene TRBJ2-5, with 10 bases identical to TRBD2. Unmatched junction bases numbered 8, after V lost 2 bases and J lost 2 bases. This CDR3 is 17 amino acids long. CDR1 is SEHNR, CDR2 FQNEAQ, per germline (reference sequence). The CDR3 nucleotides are TGTGCCAGCAGCTTATTAGCGGGACTAGCGAGTCAAGAGACCCAGTACTTC. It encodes CASSLLAGLASQETQYF.

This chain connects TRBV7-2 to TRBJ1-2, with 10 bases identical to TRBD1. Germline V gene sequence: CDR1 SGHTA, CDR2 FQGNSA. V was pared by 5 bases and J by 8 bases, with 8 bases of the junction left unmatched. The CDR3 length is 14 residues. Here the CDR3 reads CASSRGQGVLGYTF. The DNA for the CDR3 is TGTGCCAGCAGCCGAGGACAGGGGGTATTGGGCTACACCTTC.

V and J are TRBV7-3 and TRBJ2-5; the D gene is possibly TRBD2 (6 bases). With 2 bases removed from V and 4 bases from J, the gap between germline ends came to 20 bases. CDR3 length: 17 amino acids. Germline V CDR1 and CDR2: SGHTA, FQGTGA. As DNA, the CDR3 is TGTGCCAGCAGCTTACGGGGGAAGGGAGTTCGGGGAGAGACCCAGTACTTC. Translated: CASSLRGKGVRGETQYF.

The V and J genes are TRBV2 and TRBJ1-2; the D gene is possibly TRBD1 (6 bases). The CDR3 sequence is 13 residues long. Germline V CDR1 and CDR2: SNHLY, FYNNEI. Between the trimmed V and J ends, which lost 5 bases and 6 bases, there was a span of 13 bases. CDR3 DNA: TGTGCCAGCAGTACCCACCAGGGGAATGGCTACACCTTC. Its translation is CASSTHQGNGYTF.

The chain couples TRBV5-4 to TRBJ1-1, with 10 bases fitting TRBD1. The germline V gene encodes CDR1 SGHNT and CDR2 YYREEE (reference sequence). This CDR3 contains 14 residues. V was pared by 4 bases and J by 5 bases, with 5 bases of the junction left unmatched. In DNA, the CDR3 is TGTGCCAGCAGCCTGACAGGGGGCCGGACTGAAGCTTTCTTT. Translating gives CASSLTGGRTEAFF.

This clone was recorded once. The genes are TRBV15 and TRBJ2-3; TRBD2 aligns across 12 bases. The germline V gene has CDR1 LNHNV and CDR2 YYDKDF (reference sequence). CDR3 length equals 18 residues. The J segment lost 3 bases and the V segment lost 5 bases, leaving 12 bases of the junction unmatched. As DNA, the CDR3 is TGTGCCACCAGCGGTCTACGACTAGCGGGAGTTGGGACAGATACGCAGTATTTT. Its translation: CATSGLRLAGVGTDTQYF.

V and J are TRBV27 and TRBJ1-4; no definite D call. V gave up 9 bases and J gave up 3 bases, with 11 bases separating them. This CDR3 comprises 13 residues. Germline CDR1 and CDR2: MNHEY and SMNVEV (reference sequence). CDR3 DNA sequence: TGTGCCAGACGTGAGGGTTCTAATGAAAAACTGTTTTTT. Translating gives CARREGSNEKLFF.

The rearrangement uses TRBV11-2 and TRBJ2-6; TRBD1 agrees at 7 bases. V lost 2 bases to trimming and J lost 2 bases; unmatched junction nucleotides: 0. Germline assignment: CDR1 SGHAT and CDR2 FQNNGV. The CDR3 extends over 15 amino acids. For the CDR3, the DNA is TGTGCCAGCAGCTTACAGGGGGCTGGGGCCAACGTCCTGACTTTC. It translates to CASSLQGAGANVLTF.

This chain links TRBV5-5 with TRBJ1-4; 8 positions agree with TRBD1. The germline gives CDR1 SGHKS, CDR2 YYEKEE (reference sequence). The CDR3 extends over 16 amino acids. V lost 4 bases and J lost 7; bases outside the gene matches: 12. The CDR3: CASSRTGTDTGEKLFF. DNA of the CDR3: TGTGCCAGCAGCCGGACAGGGACGGATACTGGTGAAAAACTGTTTTTT.

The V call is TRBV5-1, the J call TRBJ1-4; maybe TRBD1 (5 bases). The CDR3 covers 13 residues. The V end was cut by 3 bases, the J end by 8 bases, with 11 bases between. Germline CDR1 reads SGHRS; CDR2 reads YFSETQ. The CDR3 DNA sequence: TGCGCCAGCAGCTCAGGGTTAGGAGAAAAACTGTTTTTT. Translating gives CASSSGLGEKLFF.

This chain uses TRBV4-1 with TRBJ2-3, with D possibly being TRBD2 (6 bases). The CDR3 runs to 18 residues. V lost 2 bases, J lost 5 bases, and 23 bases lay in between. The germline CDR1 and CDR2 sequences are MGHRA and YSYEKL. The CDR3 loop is CASSQPFLERYGRDTQYF. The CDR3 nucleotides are TGCGCCAGCAGCCAACCTTTCTTGGAGCGGTACGGGAGAGATACGCAGTATTTT.

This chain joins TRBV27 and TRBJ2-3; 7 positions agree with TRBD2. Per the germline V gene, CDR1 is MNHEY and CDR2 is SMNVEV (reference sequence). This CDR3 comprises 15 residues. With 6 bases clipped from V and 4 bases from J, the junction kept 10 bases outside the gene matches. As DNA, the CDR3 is TGTGCCAGCAGCATAGCGGGCGCCGGGGCAGATACGCAGTATTTT. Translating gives CASSIAGAGADTQYF.

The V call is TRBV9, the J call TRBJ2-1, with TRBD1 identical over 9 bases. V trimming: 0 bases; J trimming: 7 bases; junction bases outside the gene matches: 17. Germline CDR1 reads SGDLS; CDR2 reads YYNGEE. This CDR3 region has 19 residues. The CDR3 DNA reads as TGTGCCAGCAGCGTAGAAGGGACAGGGACGGGGGAGCAGAGGAATGAGCAGTTCTTC. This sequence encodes CASSVEGTGTGEQRNEQFF.

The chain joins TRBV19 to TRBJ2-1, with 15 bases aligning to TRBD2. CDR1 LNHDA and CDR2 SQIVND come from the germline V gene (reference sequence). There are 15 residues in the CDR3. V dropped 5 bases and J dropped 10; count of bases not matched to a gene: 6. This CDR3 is CASSASGTSGGEQFF. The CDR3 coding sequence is TGTGCCAGTAGTGCCTCCGGGACTAGCGGGGGGGAGCAGTTCTTC.

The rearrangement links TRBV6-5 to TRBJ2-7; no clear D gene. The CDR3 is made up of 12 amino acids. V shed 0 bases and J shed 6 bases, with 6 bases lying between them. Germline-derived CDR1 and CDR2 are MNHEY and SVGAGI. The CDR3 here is CASSYSGLEQYF. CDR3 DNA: TGTGCCAGCAGTTACTCGGGCCTCGAGCAGTACTTC.

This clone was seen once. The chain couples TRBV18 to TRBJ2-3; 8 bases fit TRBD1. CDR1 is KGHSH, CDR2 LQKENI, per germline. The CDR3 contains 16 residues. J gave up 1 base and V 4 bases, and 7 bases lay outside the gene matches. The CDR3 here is CASSRKPGQGTDTQYF. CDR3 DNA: TGTGCCAGCTCACGGAAACCGGGACAGGGCACAGATACGCAGTATTTT.

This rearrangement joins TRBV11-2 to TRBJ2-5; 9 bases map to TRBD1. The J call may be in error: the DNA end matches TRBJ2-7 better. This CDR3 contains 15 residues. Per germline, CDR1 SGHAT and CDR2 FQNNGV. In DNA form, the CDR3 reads TGTGCCAGCAGCCGTCCTGGACAGGGGATGTACGAGCAGTACTTC. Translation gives CASSRPGQGMYEQYF.

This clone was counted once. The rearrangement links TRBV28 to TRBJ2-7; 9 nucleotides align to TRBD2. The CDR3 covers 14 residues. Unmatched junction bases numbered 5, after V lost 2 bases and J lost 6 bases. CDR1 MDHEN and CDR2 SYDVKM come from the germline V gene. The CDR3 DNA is TGTGCCAGCAGTTTAAGTGGCGGGAGGGCCGAGCAGTACTTC. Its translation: CASSLSGGRAEQYF.

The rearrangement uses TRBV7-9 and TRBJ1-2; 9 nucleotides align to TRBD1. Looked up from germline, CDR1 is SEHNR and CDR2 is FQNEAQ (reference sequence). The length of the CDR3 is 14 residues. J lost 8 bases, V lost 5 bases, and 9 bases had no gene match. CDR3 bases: TGTGCCAGCAGCCCCGGGGACAGGGTGAAGGGCTACACCTTC. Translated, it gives CASSPGDRVKGYTF.

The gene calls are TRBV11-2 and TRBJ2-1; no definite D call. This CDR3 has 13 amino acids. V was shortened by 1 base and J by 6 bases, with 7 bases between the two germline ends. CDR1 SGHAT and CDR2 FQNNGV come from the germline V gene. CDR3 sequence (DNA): TGTGCCAGCAGCTTAGGAACGGGCAATGAGCAGTTCTTC. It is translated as CASSLGTGNEQFF.

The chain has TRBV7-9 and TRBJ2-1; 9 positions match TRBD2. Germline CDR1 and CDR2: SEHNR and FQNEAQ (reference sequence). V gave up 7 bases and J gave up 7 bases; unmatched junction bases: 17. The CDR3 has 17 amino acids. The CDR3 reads CASTTLLTSGTGNEQFF. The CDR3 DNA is TGTGCCAGCACCACCCTTCTGACTAGCGGTACGGGGAATGAGCAGTTCTTC.

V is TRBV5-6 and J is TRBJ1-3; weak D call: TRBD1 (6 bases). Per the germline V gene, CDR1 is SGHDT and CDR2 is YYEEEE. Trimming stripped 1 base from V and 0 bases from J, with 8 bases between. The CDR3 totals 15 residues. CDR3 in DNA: TGTGCCAGCAGCTTGAGGGGGTTCTCTGGAAACACCATATATTTT. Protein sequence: CASSLRGFSGNTIYF.

In DNA form, the CDR3 reads TGTGCCAGCAGTAACGGACAGGGGCTTACCTACAATGAGCAGTTCTTC. Amino acids: CASSNGQGLTYNEQFF. The rearrangement links TRBV25-1 to TRBJ2-1; TRBD1 matches at 9 bases. The germline CDR1 and CDR2 sequences are MGHDK and SYGVNS. There are 16 residues in the CDR3. J was trimmed by 2 bases and V by 5 bases; bases with no gene match: 7.